The 31 T cell receptor beta chains below were found in one sample sequenced in a study of identical twins. One entry per CDR3 protein, called by TCRdb with MiXCR from the 5' RACE reads. Of roughly 250,000 distinct CDR3 sequences in the sample, over 12% were seen once. The specimen sequenced was memory (CD45RO+) T cells sorted from blood. The receptor set was obtained from a woman between 18 and 29 years old in good health.

This clonotype was detected a few times. Written as DNA, the CDR3 is TGTGCCAGCAGCCAGACCAGACCAGATACGCAGTATTTT. It is translated as CASSQTRPDTQYF. The gene calls are TRBV3-1 and TRBJ2-3, with D uncertain. The CDR3 runs to 13 residues. Germline V lookup: CDR1 LGHDT, CDR2 YNNKEL (reference sequence). V gave up 3 bases and J gave up 4 bases, with 8 bases separating them.

This clonotype occurred a few times. The chain combines TRBV14 with TRBJ1-3; no definite D call. The CDR3 runs 15 residues. Trimming cost V 1 base and J 1 base, with 8 bases left between them. Germline-derived CDR1 and CDR2 are SGHDN and FVKESK. The CDR3, as DNA: TGTGCCAGCAGCCAAGGATTATATTCTGGAAACACCATATATTTT. Translated: CASSQGLYSGNTIYF.

This clonotype was observed a few times. The chain recombines TRBV2 with TRBJ2-1; 9 bases match TRBD2. This CDR3 region has 16 residues. V lost 8 bases, J lost 2 bases, and 10 bases stayed unmatched. The germline V gene has CDR1 SNHLY and CDR2 FYNNEI. CDR3 region: CASFYPASGAYNEQFF. The CDR3 DNA sequence: TGTGCCAGCTTTTACCCGGCTAGCGGGGCCTACAATGAGCAGTTCTTC.

This clonotype showed up just a few times. V gene TRBV11-2 combines with J gene TRBJ2-7; D is possibly TRBD2 (5 bases). Germline V CDR1 and CDR2: SGHAT, FQNNGV. The CDR3 has 14 amino acids. Between the trimmed V and J ends, which lost 5 bases and 2 bases, there was a span of 13 bases. CDR3 nucleotides: TGTGCCAGCAGCGTACCTCCGGGGACCTACGAGCAGTACTTC. This codes for CASSVPPGTYEQYF.

The chain couples TRBV27 to TRBJ2-3, with 8 bases matching TRBD1. With 4 bases clipped from V and 1 base from J, the junction kept 7 bases outside the gene matches. The germline V gene has CDR1 MNHEY and CDR2 SMNVEV (reference sequence). The CDR3 has 16 residues. Here the CDR3 reads CASSSSRGQGTDTQYF. The CDR3 bases are TGTGCCAGCAGTTCCAGCAGGGGGCAGGGCACAGATACGCAGTATTTT.

The V and J genes are TRBV9 and TRBJ2-2; D is possibly TRBD1 (5 bases). CDR3 length: 16 residues. The V gene's germline CDR1 is SGDLS and CDR2 YYNGEE. Trimming removed 1 base from V and 0 bases from J, with 10 bases in between. CDR3 residues: CASSVLGATNTGELFF. CDR3 DNA: TGTGCCAGCAGCGTATTAGGGGCGACGAACACCGGGGAGCTGTTTTTT.

This chain connects TRBV29-1 to TRBJ1-2; TRBD1 might be the D (5 bases). The CDR3 spans 12 residues. CDR1 and CDR2 from the germline V gene are SQVTM and ANQGSEA. V lost 4 bases and J lost 8, with 14 bases in between. This CDR3 is CSVGTPARGYTF. Here the CDR3 DNA reads TGCAGCGTTGGGACACCGGCGAGGGGCTACACCTTC.

This chain connects TRBV28 to TRBJ2-7, with D possibly TRBD2 on 5 matching bases. Trimming took 4 bases from V and 3 from J, leaving 13 bases between them. There are 14 residues in the CDR3. Germline CDR1 MDHEN, CDR2 SYDVKM. DNA for the CDR3: TGTGCCAGCAGTTCCCAAATCCGGGGCTACGAGCAGTACTTC. It yields the protein CASSSQIRGYEQYF.

V and J are TRBV7-9 and TRBJ2-5; 9 bases align to TRBD2. The germline CDR1 and CDR2 sequences are SEHNR and FQNEAQ (reference sequence). The CDR3 consists of 16 residues. Trimming at V came to 1 base and at J to 5 bases, leaving 8 bases not matched to a gene. The CDR3 region is CASSLGVSGGLETQYF. Here the CDR3 DNA reads TGTGCCAGCAGCTTAGGAGTTAGCGGGGGATTGGAGACCCAGTACTTC. The whole variable domain, remainder taken from reference TRBV7-9 and TRBJ2-5, is DTGVSQNPRHKITKRGQNVTFRCDPISEHNRLYWYRQTLGQGPEFLTYFQNEAQLEKSRLLSDRFSAERPKGSFSTLEIQRTEQGDSAMYLCASSLGVSGGLETQYFGPGTRLLVL.

V is TRBV2 and J is TRBJ2-1, with a possible D match to TRBD2 (5 bases). The V gene lost 5 bases and the J gene lost 2 bases, with 16 bases spanning the gap. Germline V gene data show CDR1 as SNHLY and CDR2 as FYNNEI. The CDR3 sequence is 16 residues long. In DNA form, the CDR3 reads TGTGCCAGCAGTCGTTTTGGGGAGCCCCCCTACAATGAGCAGTTCTTC. It yields the protein CASSRFGEPPYNEQFF.

The CDR3: CASSLDVGPTEAFF. Here the CDR3 DNA reads TGCGCCAGCAGCCTTGATGTCGGGCCCACTGAAGCTTTCTTT. This rearrangement joins TRBV5-1 to TRBJ1-1; D unresolved. Germline CDR1 SGHRS, CDR2 YFSETQ. With 4 bases removed from V and 4 bases from J, the gap between germline ends came to 14 bases. This CDR3 region has 14 residues.

This clonotype was detected a few times. The chain joins TRBV5-1 to TRBJ2-1; tentative D call: TRBD2 (7 bases). CDR1 and CDR2 from the germline V gene are SGHRS and YFSETQ. With 7 bases removed from V and 2 bases from J, the gap between germline ends came to 25 bases. The CDR3 covers 18 residues. CDR3 in amino acids: CASGDSVGGGFAYNEQFF. The CDR3 DNA follows: TGCGCCAGCGGAGACTCCGTAGGGGGAGGGTTCGCCTACAATGAGCAGTTCTTC.

V is TRBV7-2 and J is TRBJ2-6; D is ambiguous. V shed 5 bases and J shed 2 bases, with 13 bases lying between them. CDR3 length: 16 residues. Germline V gene lookup returns CDR1 SGHTA and CDR2 FQGNSA. The CDR3 region is CASSPYSRAGANVLTF. CDR3 DNA sequence: TGTGCCAGCAGCCCATATAGCCGGGCTGGGGCCAACGTCCTGACTTTC.

V is TRBV6-6 and J is TRBJ1-3; D unclear. V lost 6 bases, J lost 4 bases, and 7 bases lay in between. This CDR3 spans 12 amino acids. Germline lookup yields CDR1 MNHNY and CDR2 SVGAGI (reference sequence). The CDR3 DNA reads as TGTGCCAGCAGGGCGCTAGGAAACACCATATATTTT. Protein product: CASRALGNTIYF.

The chain employs TRBV6-2 or TRBV6-3 and TRBJ1-5; TRBD1 is a possible D gene (6 bases). V gave up 7 bases and J gave up 0 bases, with 10 bases separating them. CDR3 length equals 14 residues. The germline V gene encodes CDR1 MNHEY and CDR2 SVGEGT. CDR3 amino acids: CASTGQTSNQPQHF. In DNA, the CDR3 is TGTGCCAGCACCGGACAGACTAGCAATCAGCCCCAGCATTTT.

This clonotype was seen only a few times. The chain uses TRBV5-1 and TRBJ1-4; weak D call: TRBD1 (5 bases). V lost 3 bases and J lost 8, with 17 bases in between. The CDR3 covers 15 residues. CDR1 and CDR2 (germline): SGHRS, YFSETQ. The CDR3 spells CASSSLGRGGEKLFF. CDR3 DNA sequence: TGCGCCAGCAGCTCCCTGGGAAGGGGAGGCGAAAAACTGTTTTTT.

Many counts were recorded for this clonotype. J is TRBJ2-2 and V is TRBV6-5; D not resolved. The CDR3 spans 12 residues. The germline V and J ends were trimmed by 6 bases and 1 base, with 3 bases remaining between them. Germline CDR1 is MNHEY and CDR2 is SVGAGI. Here the CDR3 reads CASSRNTGELFF. Here the CDR3 DNA reads TGTGCCAGCAGCAGGAACACCGGGGAGCTGTTTTTT.

Ten or more counts support this clonotype. The CDR3 DNA reads TGTGCCAGCAGTTTACGACCAGCGGAGGCCGGGGAGCTGTTTTTT. This sequence encodes CASSLRPAEAGELFF. The rearrangement uses TRBV12-3 or TRBV12-4 and TRBJ2-2, with D perhaps TRBD2 (5 bases). V was shortened by 2 bases and J by 6 bases, with 13 bases between the two germline ends. The CDR3 totals 15 residues.

Here the CDR3 DNA reads TGTGCCAGCAGTTTAGCGCTATTGCGTTCGGTCTATGGCTACACCTTC. Translating gives CASSLALLRSVYGYTF. The V gene is TRBV12-3 or TRBV12-4, the J gene TRBJ1-2, with D unclear. Trimming took off 0 bases at V and 4 bases at J, with 15 bases between the two ends. The CDR3 length is 16 residues.

This clonotype was counted once. V is TRBV7-9 and J is TRBJ1-1, with D perhaps matching TRBD1 (5 bases). Germline loops: CDR1 SEHNR, CDR2 FQNEAQ (reference sequence). Trimming shortened V by 8 bases and J by 1 base, and 11 bases separated the two germline ends. The CDR3 extends over 13 amino acids. The CDR3 sequence: CASVITGNTEAFF. In DNA, the CDR3 is TGTGCCAGCGTAATTACAGGGAACACTGAAGCTTTCTTT.

This clonotype was detected only a few times. This sequence joins TRBV29-1 and TRBJ2-7, with D maybe TRBD1 (5 bases). This CDR3 comprises 12 residues. Trimming pared 7 bases from V and 6 bases from J, leaving 16 bases between. Germline CDR1 is SQVTM and CDR2 is ANQGSEA. CDR3 amino acids: CSARTLSLEQYF. The CDR3 DNA reads as TGCAGCGCCCGGACACTTTCCCTCGAGCAGTACTTC.

This clonotype has just a few counts. The chain couples TRBV6-2 or TRBV6-3 to TRBJ2-4, with D maybe TRBD2 (5 bases). Germline V gene lookup returns CDR1 MNHEY and CDR2 SVGEGT. V was pared by 7 bases and J by 7 bases, with 14 bases between. CDR3 length: 13 amino acids. CDR3 sequence reads: CASKDPRGNIQYF. The CDR3 DNA reads TGTGCCAGCAAGGACCCGCGCGGGAACATTCAGTACTTC.

This chain joins TRBV5-1 and TRBJ1-2; no reliable D call. Germline lookup yields CDR1 SGHRS and CDR2 YFSETQ. V was trimmed by 2 bases and J by 3 bases, leaving 17 bases between them. The CDR3 runs 16 residues. The chain's CDR3 is CASSLSTTIGDYGYTF. The CDR3 DNA reads as TGCGCCAGCAGCTTAAGCACGACCATCGGCGACTATGGCTACACCTTC. The full variable domain, rest sourced from reference TRBV5-1 and TRBJ1-2, is KAGVTQTPRYLIKTRGQQVTLSCSPISGHRSVSWYQQTPGQGLQFLFEYFSETQRNKGNFPGRFSGRQFSNSRSEMNVSTLELGDSALYLCASSLSTTIGDYGYTFGSGTRLTVV.

This chain joins TRBV11-2 and TRBJ2-1; 7 nucleotides agree with TRBD2. The junction had 3 bases not matched to a gene; V was cut back by 9 bases and J by 1 base. CDR3 length equals 13 residues. Germline V gives CDR1 SGHAT, CDR2 FQNNGV. The CDR3 coding sequence is TGTGCCAGTAGCGGGCGGTCCTACAATGAGCAGTTCTTC. It codes for CASSGRSYNEQFF.

The gene calls are TRBV7-6 and TRBJ2-1, with TRBD2 as a possible D gene (5 bases). The ends were cut back, 5 bases at V and 10 bases at J, with 27 bases in the middle. The germline gives CDR1 SGHVS, CDR2 FNYEAQ. The CDR3 runs to 17 residues. The CDR3 loop is CASSPRSEAAFPGEQFF. The CDR3 DNA is TGTGCCAGCAGCCCCCGTTCTGAGGCGGCCTTCCCGGGGGAGCAGTTCTTC. Full variable domain (outside the CDR3, taken from reference TRBV7-6 and TRBJ2-1): GAGVSQSPRYKVTKRGQDVALRCDPISGHVSLYWYRQALGQGPEFLTYFNYEAQQDKSGLPNDRFSAERPEGSISTLTIQRTEQRDSAMYRCASSPRSEAAFPGEQFFGPGTRLTVL.

This clonotype was counted many times. The chain recombines TRBV12-3 or TRBV12-4 with TRBJ2-7; D is possibly TRBD2 (5 bases). The CDR3 spans 15 residues. V lost 4 bases and J 5 bases, leaving 18 bases between the germline ends. CDR3 sequence: CASSSGFPRVHEQYF. The CDR3 DNA follows: TGTGCCAGCAGTTCGGGGTTCCCACGAGTCCACGAGCAGTACTTC.

This clonotype showed up just a few times. The chain combines TRBV20-1 with TRBJ1-1; D is unresolved. V lost 7 bases and J lost 0, with 15 bases in between. Germline loops: CDR1 DFQATT, CDR2 SNEGSKA (reference sequence). The CDR3 runs to 14 residues. The CDR3 loop is CSGRREGVNTEAFF. The DNA for the CDR3 is TGCAGTGGGAGGCGGGAGGGAGTGAACACTGAAGCTTTCTTT.

The chain recombines TRBV24-1 with TRBJ2-3; 7 bases line up with TRBD2. The CDR3 extends over 15 amino acids. V was clipped by 2 bases and J by 0 bases; unmatched bases: 1. Germline V gene sequence: CDR1 KGHDR, CDR2 SFDVKD. The CDR3 DNA reads TGTGCCACCAGTGATTCTAGCGGAAGCACAGATACGCAGTATTTT. Its translation is CATSDSSGSTDTQYF.

This clonotype was seen ten or more times. The CDR3 loop is CASSLQDGSNEKLFF. The CDR3 coding sequence is TGCGCCAGCAGCCTGCAGGACGGTAGTAATGAAAAACTGTTTTTT. This chain uses TRBV5-1 with TRBJ1-4, with unresolved D. The CDR3 consists of 15 residues. With 4 bases removed from V and 4 bases from J, the gap between germline ends came to 14 bases. Germline CDR1 SGHRS, CDR2 YFSETQ.

The count of this clonotype is one. As DNA, the CDR3 is TGTGCCTGGACCGACAGGGGGCTCACTGAAGCTTTCTTT. Translation gives CAWTDRGLTEAFF. The V gene is TRBV30, the J gene TRBJ1-1, with 10 bases identical to TRBD1. The CDR3 covers 13 residues. The V and J ends lost 4 bases and 4 bases, in that order; junction bases with no gene match: 3. Germline V lookup: CDR1 GTSNPN, CDR2 SVGIG (reference sequence).

V gene TRBV7-3 combines with J gene TRBJ2-5, with 10 bases identical to TRBD1. CDR1 is SGHTA and CDR2 is FQGTGA in the germline V gene. This CDR3 has 16 residues. The ends lost 5 bases at V and 4 bases at J; junction bases unmatched: 10. CDR3 nucleotides: TGTGCCAGCAGCCGACAGGGGGCGCAGGGCGGAGAGACCCAGTACTTC. This gives the protein CASSRQGAQGGETQYF.